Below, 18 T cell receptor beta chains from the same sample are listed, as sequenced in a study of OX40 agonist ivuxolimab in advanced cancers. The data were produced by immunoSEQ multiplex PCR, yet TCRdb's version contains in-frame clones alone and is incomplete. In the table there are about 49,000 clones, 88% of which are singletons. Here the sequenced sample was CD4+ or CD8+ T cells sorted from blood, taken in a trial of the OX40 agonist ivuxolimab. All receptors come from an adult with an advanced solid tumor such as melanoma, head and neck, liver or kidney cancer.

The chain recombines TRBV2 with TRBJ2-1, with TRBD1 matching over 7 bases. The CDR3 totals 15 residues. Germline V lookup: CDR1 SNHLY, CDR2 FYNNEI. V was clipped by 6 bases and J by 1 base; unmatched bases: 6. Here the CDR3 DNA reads TGTGCCAGCAGCACGGGACAGCTGTCCTACAATGAGCAGTTCTTC. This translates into CASSTGQLSYNEQFF.

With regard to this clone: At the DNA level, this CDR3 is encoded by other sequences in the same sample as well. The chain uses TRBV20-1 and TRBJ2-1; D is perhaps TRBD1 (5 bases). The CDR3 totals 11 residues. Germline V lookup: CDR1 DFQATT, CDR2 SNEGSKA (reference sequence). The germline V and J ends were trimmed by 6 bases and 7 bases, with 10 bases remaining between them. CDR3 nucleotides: TGCAGTGCCATGGGGCGGAATGAGCAGTTCTTC. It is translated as CSAMGRNEQFF.

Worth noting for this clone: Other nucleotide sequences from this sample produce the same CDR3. CDR3 sequence (DNA): TGTGCCTTTGGAGGGCAGGGCTACAATGAGCAGTTCTTC. Its protein is CAFGGQGYNEQFF. The V and J genes are TRBV30 and TRBJ2-1, with D perhaps matching TRBD2 (6 bases). Per germline, CDR1 GTSNPN and CDR2 SVGIG (reference sequence). The CDR3 is 13 residues long. Trimming stripped 7 bases from V and 3 bases from J, with 13 bases between. Using reference TRBV30 and TRBJ2-1 for the parts outside the CDR3, the full variable domain is SQTIHQWPATLVQPVGSPLSLECTVEGTSNPNLYWYRQAAGRGLQLLFYSVGIGQISSEVPQNLSASRPQDRQFILSSKKLLLSDSGFYLCAFGGQGYNEQFFGPGTRLTVL.

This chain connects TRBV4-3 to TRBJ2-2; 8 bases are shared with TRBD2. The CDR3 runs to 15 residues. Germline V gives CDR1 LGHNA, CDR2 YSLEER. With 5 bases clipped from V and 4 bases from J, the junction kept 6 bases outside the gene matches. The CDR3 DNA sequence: TGCGCCAGCAGCTACCTTAGCGGGACCACCGGGGAGCTGTTTTTT. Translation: CASSYLSGTTGELFF.

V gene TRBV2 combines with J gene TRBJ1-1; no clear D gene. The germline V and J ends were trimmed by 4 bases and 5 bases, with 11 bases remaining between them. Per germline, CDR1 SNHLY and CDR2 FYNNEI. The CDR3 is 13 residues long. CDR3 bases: TGTGCCAGCAGTGGGAACAGTCGGACTGAAGCTTTCTTT. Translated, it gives CASSGNSRTEAFF.

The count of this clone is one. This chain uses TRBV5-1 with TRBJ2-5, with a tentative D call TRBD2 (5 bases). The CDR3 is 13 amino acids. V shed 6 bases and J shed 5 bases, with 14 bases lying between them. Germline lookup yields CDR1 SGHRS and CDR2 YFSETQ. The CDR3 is CASTIGIWETQYF. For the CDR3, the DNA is TGCGCCAGCACCATCGGGATTTGGGAGACCCAGTACTTC.

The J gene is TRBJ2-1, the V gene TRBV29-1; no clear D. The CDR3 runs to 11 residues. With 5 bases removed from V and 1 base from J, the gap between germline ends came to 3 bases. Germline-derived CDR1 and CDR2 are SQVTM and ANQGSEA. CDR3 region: CSVRSYNEQFF. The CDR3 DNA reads TGCAGCGTTCGGTCCTACAATGAGCAGTTCTTC.

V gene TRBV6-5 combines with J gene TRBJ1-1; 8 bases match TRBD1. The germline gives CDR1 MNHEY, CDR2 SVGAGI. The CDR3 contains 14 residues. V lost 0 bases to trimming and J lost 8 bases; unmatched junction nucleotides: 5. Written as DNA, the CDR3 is TGTGCCAGCAGTTACTCGGACAGGGTGGTAGAAGCTTTCTTT. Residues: CASSYSDRVVEAFF.

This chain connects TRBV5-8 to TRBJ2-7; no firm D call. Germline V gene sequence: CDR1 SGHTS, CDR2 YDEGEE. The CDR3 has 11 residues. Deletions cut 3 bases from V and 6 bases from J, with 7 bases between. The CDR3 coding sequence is TGTGCCAGCAGCTCGGCCTTCGAGCAGTACTTC. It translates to CASSSAFEQYF.

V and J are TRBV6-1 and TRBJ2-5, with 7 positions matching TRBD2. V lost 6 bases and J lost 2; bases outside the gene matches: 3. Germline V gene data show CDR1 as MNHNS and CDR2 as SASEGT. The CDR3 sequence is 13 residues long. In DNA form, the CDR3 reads TGTGCCAGCAGATTTAGCGGGCAAGAGACCCAGTACTTC. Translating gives CASRFSGQETQYF.

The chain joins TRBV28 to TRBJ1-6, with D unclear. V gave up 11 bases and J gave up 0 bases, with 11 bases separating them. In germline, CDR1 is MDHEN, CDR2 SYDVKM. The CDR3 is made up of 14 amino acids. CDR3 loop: CAAEHRSYNSPLHF. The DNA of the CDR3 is TGTGCCGCCGAACATCGCTCCTATAATTCACCCCTCCACTTT.

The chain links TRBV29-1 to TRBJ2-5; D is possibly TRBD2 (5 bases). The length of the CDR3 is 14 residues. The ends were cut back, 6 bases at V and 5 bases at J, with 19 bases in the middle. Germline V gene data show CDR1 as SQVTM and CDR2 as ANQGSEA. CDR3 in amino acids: CSVSSGRSSETQYF. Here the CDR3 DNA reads TGCAGCGTGTCATCGGGGAGATCGAGCGAGACCCAGTACTTC. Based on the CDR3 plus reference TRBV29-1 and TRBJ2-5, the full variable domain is SAVISQKPSRDICQRGTSLTIQCQVDSQVTMMFWYRQQPGQSLTLIATANQGSEATYESGFVIDKFPISRPNLTFSTLTVSNMSPEDSSIYLCSVSSGRSSETQYFGPGTRLLVL.

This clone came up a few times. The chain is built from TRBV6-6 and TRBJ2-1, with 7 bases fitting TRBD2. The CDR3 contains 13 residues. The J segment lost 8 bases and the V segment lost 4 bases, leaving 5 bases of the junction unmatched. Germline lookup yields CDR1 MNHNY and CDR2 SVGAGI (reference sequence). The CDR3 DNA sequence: TGTGCCAGCAGTTGGGGGGGGACCGATGAGCAGTTCTTC. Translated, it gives CASSWGGTDEQFF.

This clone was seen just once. The CDR3 DNA reads as TGTGCCAGCAGTTACTCTGGACGGACTAGCACAGATACGCAGTATTTT. Translation gives CASSYSGRTSTDTQYF. The rearrangement uses TRBV6-5 and TRBJ2-3; the D gene is possibly TRBD2 (5 bases). V lost 0 bases, J lost 0 bases, and 10 bases lay in between. The germline V gene has CDR1 MNHEY and CDR2 SVGAGI. The CDR3 extends over 16 amino acids.

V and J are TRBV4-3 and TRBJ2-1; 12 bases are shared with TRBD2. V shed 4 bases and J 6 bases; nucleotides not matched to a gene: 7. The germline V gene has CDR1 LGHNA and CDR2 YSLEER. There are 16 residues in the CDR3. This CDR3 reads CASSPLLAGGLNEQFF. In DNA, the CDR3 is TGCGCCAGCAGCCCCCTCCTAGCGGGAGGGCTCAATGAGCAGTTCTTC.

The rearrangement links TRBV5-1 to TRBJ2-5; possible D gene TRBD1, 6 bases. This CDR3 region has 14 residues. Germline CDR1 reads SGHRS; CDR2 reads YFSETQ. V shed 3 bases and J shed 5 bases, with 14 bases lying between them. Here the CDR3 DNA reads TGCGCCAGCAGCTCCCGGGACACCACGGAGACCCAGTACTTC. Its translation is CASSSRDTTETQYF.

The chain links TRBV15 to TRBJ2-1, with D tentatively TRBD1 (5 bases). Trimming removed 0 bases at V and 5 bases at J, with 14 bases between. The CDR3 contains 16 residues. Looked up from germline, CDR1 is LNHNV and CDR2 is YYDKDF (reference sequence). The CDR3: CATSRDYRTPDNEQFF. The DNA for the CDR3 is TGTGCCACCAGCAGAGATTACCGGACACCCGACAATGAGCAGTTCTTC.

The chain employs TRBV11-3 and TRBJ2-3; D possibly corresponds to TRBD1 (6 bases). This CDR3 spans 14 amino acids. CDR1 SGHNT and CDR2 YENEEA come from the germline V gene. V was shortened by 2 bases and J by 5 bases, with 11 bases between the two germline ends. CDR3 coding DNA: TGTGCCAGCAGCTTACAGGGGTCGGAAGATACGCAGTATTTT. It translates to CASSLQGSEDTQYF.